This TCR beta chain was retrieved from a study of neurological immune-mediated disorders (dated by TCRdb to the late 2010s). In terms of the full investigation: Peripheral blood TCR-beta repertoires from patients with HTLV-I-associated myelopathy (HAM/TSP), patients with multiple sclerosis, and healthy controls were compared in the study using UMI-based sequencing. The approximately 98 TCR-beta libraries included longitudinal samples, technical triplicates and paired sorted CD4+ and CD8+ T-cell subsets alongside PBMC samples. The cohort included about 70 subjects: about 15 with HAM/TSP, some 35 with multiple sclerosis, and 20 healthy controls.

A remark on this clonotype: What this receptor recognizes is not known. Base qualities are not recorded, but no much larger clone differs from it by a single base.

cDNA was synthesized by template-switch 5'RACE using a primer with a 10-nucleotide random unique molecular identifier that tagged each TCR transcript. Every sequencing run yielded over 170 million TCR-beta sequences covering 15-18 subjects. Total RNA was extracted with the RNeasy kit. The KAPA Real-time Library Amplification kit was used to amplify TCR-beta VDJ regions with primers for the TCR constant region and the 5'RACE anchor. A first PCR added sample indexes and Illumina adaptors, after which a second PCR increased the library yield. After Ampure bead purification, the TCR product of roughly 650 bp was size-selected on a 2% E-gel SizeSelection system. Before pooling, library quality was checked on a Bioanalyzer, concentration was measured with Qubit, and libraries were quantified with the Kapa Library Quantification kit. An Illumina HiSeq 2500 sequenced the libraries paired-end 2 x 150 bp. To increase sequence diversity, about 23-30% phiX was spiked into each library pool. The authors processed their data as follows. The UMI-based MiGEC pipeline processed quality-filtered reads and removed over 80% of raw TCR sequences during error correction. IMGT germline references were used for alignment of VDJ genes, and clonotypes were defined by a unique CDR3 amino acid sequence together with V-J genes. Clonal expansion, Shannon diversity, and CDR3 relatedness (CalcPairwiseDistances, ClusterSamples) were evaluated with VDJtools, and phylogenetic trees were built with CLCbio workbench. A clone was classed as expanded if it had 8 or more unique UMIs, a cutoff based on coefficient-of-variation modelling across technical triplicates. The public reads were quality trimmed at Q25 with fastp and then assembled into clones with MiXCR by TCRdb, keeping productive beta chains. Each record represents a unique CDR3 protein, reported with the most common genes and DNA among its rows. TCRdb, rather than the study authors, made the V and J calls. For this sample there are 18,000 or so distinct CDR3 sequences; 14% appear just once. Less than 9% of the sample belongs to the ten largest clones.

General study outcomes and caveats: TCR clonal expansion was highest in HAM/TSP patients and lowest in MS patients, with MS patients falling below even healthy controls. No identical CDR3 amino acid sequences were found to be shared among expanded clones across subjects, suggesting that TCR-beta repertoires were private in all groups.

Inclusive of the bounding cysteine and phenylalanine, the CDR3 is 14 residues long. The only DNA kept is the CDR3, 42 bases in frame from the first base. V lost 0 bases and J lost 5 bases, and the count of bases not matched to a germline gene is 3. The germline V gene gives CDR1 as SGHRS and CDR2 as YFSETQ. For sorted-subset TCR libraries, 1 million sorted CD4+ or CD8+ T cells were used. Peripheral blood was subjected to Ficoll-Hypaque density gradient centrifugation to isolate PBMCs, which were then cryopreserved in liquid nitrogen. Paired sorted CD4+ and CD8+ subsets came from healthy controls, HAM/TSP patients and MS patients.

The TCR was taken from a woman aged 60-75 years with HTLV-1-associated myelopathy (HAM/TSP). The chain is made from TRBV5-1 and TRBJ2-7, and 9 bases in between align with TRBD2. The sample taken for sequencing was CD4+ T cells from blood. DNA sequence: TGCGCCAGCAGCTTGGAACTAGCGGGCCACGAGCAGTACTTC. Translated, it gives CASSLELAGHEQYF.